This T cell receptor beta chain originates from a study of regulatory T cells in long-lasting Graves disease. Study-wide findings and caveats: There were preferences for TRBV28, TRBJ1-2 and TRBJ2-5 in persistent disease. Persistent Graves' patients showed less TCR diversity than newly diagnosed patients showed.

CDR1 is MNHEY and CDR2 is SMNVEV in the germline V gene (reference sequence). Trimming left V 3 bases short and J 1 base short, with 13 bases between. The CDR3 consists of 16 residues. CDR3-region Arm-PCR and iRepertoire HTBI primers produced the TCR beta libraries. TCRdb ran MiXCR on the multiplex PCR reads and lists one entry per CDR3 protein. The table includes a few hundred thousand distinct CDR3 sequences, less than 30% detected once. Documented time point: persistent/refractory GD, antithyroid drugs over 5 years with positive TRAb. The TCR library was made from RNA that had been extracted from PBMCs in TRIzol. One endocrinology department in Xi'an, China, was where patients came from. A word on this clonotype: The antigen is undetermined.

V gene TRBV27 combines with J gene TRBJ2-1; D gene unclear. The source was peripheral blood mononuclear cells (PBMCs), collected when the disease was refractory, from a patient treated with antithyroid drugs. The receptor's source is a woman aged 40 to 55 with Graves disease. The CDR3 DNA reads TGTGCCAGCAGTTTCTACCCCGCTCGTTCCTACAATGAGCAGTTCTTC. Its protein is CASSFYPARSYNEQFF.